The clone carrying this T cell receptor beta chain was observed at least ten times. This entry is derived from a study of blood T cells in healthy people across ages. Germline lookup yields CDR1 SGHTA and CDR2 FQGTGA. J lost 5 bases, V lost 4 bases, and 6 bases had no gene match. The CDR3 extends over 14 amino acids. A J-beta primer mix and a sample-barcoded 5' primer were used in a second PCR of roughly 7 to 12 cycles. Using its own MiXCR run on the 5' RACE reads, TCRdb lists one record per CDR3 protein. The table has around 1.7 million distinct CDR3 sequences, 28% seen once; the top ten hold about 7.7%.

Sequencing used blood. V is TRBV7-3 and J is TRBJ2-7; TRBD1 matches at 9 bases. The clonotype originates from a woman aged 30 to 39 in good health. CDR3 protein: CASSSGTGSHEQYF. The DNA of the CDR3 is TGTGCCAGCAGCTCCGGGACAGGGTCCCACGAGCAGTACTTC.